The clone carrying this TCR beta chain occurred a few times. Its antigen remains unknown. TCRdb's table, derived via immunoSEQ multiplex PCR, lists solely in-frame clones and lacks some. The sample lists 10,000 to 13,000 clones, about 85% occurring once. These data originate in a study of OX40 agonist ivuxolimab in advanced cancers. Turning to the study itself: Ivuxolimab is an agonistic anti-OX40 (CD134) antibody, and patients were treated with it.

The study, taken as a whole, reports: The average count of expanded clones was higher among CD8+ T cells than among CD4+. Clonal expansion was seen in CD4+ and CD8+ blood T cells by week 6 at 0.1 to 3.0 mg/kg.

The V segment lost 3 bases and the J segment 8 bases; nucleotides outside the gene matches: 4. Germline V gives CDR1 MRHNA, CDR2 SNTAGT. This CDR3 is 14 amino acids long. The chain uses TRBV6-4 and TRBJ1-2; 12 bases are a match to TRBD1. The sequencing used CD4+ or CD8+ T cells sorted from blood, collected in a trial of the OX40 agonist ivuxolimab. This sequence originates from an adult with an advanced solid tumor such as melanoma, head and neck, liver or kidney cancer. CDR3 bases: TGTGCCAGCAGTGAGGGACAGGGGGCAGAAGGCTACACCTTC. Translated, it gives CASSEGQGAEGYTF.